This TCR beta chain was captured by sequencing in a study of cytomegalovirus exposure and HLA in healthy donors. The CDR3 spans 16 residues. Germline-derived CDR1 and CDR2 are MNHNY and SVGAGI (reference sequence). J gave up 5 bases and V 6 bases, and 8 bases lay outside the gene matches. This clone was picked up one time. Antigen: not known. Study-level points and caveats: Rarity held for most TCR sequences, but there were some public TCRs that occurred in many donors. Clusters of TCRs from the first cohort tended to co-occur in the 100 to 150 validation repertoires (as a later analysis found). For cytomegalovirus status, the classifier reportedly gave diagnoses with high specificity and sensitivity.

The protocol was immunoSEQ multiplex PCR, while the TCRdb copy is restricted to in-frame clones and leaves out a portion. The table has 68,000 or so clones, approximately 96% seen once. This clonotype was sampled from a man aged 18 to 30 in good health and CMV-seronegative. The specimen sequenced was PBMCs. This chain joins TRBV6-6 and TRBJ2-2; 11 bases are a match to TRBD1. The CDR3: CASSPGQGAWTGELFF. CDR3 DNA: TGTGCCAGCAGCCCAGGACAGGGGGCGTGGACCGGGGAGCTGTTTTTT.